This TCR beta chain originates from a study of control samples from healthy donors and cancer patients. Profiled with immunoSEQ multiplex PCR; TCRdb holds only in-frame clones, not every one. The sample has about 210,000 clones, and its top ten clones hold more than 2%. The clonotype was recovered from a woman in her 30s in good health. The sequenced sample consisted of blood.

The CDR3, as DNA: TGCGCCAGCAGCTTGGTGCCGGTTTCTGGGGAGCTGTTTTTT. It yields the protein CASSLVPVSGELFF. The chain links TRBV5-1 to TRBJ2-2; the D is unclear. This CDR3 has 14 residues. CDR1 is SGHRS and CDR2 is YFSETQ in the germline V gene. The V and J ends lost 0 bases and 8 bases respectively, with 11 bases between them.